A single sample gave rise to the 31 T cell receptor beta chains below, sequenced in a study of T-cell reconstitution after alpha-beta-depleted transplantation in children (TCRdb year 2016). The intended sense of this specimen's treatment or condition label: allogeneic hematopoietic cell transplantation with graft depleted of TCRalphabeta T cells and CD19 B cells. Libraries were made using PCR. Instrument on record: Illumina HiSeq 2500. To normalize quantification of the TCRbeta repertoire, the TCR libraries were built with molecular barcoding that relied on unique molecular identifiers. TCRdb took the public reads, trimmed them with fastp at Q25, ran MiXCR for clone calling and kept in-frame beta chains. Identical CDR3 protein sequences are pooled into one entry, listed with their most common genes and DNA. A total of about 400,000 distinct CDR3 sequences appear in this sample, around 15% of them only once. The top ten constitute roughly 27% of the sample.

Sequences were derived from PBMCs, mostly from graft donor cells, sampled 360 days after TCRalphabeta/CD19-depleted stem cell transplant. The receptors originated from a boy in the first two years of life who had a stem cell transplant for Wiskott-Aldrich syndrome, so the T cells may come from the graft donor.

There are a few counts of this clonotype. The chain joins TRBV18 to TRBJ2-3; D perhaps matches TRBD1 (7 bases). The V and J ends lost 4 bases and 3 bases respectively, with 14 bases between them. Germline assignment: CDR1 KGHSH and CDR2 LQKENI. The CDR3 has 15 amino acids. The CDR3 sequence is CASSRGDSETDTQYF. The CDR3 coding sequence is TGTGCCAGCTCACGGGGGGACAGCGAGACAGATACGCAGTATTTT. Drawing the rest from reference TRBV18 and TRBJ2-3, the complete variable domain is NAGVMQNPRHLVRRRGQEARLRCSPMKGHSHVYWYRQLPEEGLKFMVYLQKENIIDESGMPKERFSAEFPKEGPSILRIQQVVRGDSAAYFCASSRGDSETDTQYFGPGTRLTVL.

This clonotype was seen a few times. Its ends do not fully match the called genes, so a read error is possible. The rearrangement joins TRBV20-1 to TRBJ2-7, with D tentatively TRBD1 (5 bases). The CDR3 has 13 amino acids. CDR1 and CDR2 (germline): DFQATT, SNEGSKA (reference sequence). CDR3 coding DNA: TGCAGTGCCAGAACCAGGGTCTCCCACGAGCAGTACTTC. Translated, it gives CSARTRVSHEQYF.

Many counts were recorded for this clonotype. This chain joins TRBV28 and TRBJ1-1; TRBD1 matches 9 bases. The ends lost 6 bases at V and 4 bases at J; junction bases unmatched: 3. Germline CDR1 and CDR2: MDHEN and SYDVKM. The CDR3 runs 13 residues. The CDR3 protein is CASSRDRVTEAFF. The CDR3 nucleotides read TGTGCCAGCAGCCGGGACAGGGTCACTGAAGCTTTCTTT. Looking up the rest from reference TRBV28 and TRBJ1-1 gives the full variable domain: DVKVTQSSRYLVKRTGEKVFLECVQDMDHENMFWYRQDPGLGLRLIYFSYDVKMKEKGDIPEGYSVSREKKERFSLILESASTNQTSMYLCASSRDRVTEAFFGQGTRLTVV.

This clonotype occurred a few times. The gene calls are TRBV4-1 and TRBJ2-5, with unresolved D. Trimming stripped 2 bases from V and 5 bases from J, with 18 bases between. The CDR3 has 16 residues. Germline V gives CDR1 MGHRA, CDR2 YSYEKL. CDR3 amino acids: CASSQPPRRVEETQYF. The CDR3 DNA sequence: TGCGCCAGCAGCCAACCTCCACGGCGCGTAGAGGAGACCCAGTACTTC.

The CDR3 coding sequence is TGTGCCAGCAGTTCGGGACAGGGGTATAATTCACCCCTCCACTTT. This gives the protein CASSSGQGYNSPLHF. The chain has TRBV2 and TRBJ1-6, with 10 positions matching TRBD1. This CDR3 comprises 15 residues. Germline values: CDR1 SNHLY, CDR2 FYNNEI. V was pared by 5 bases and J by 4 bases, with 2 bases of the junction left unmatched.

About this clonotype itself: A single base separates this from a much larger clone, so it may be a read error. The chain uses TRBV7-2 and TRBJ2-5, with 8 bases lining up with TRBD2. Per germline, CDR1 SGHTA and CDR2 FQGNSA. The CDR3 extends over 14 amino acids. DNA for the CDR3: TGTGCCAGCAGCCTCAGCGGGGGATACGAGAACCAGTACTTC. Translation: CASSLSGGYENQYF.

In this sample, this clonotype turned up a few times. The V and J genes are TRBV5-1 and TRBJ2-7; weak D call: TRBD2 (6 bases). Deletions cut 6 bases from V and 3 bases from J, with 22 bases between. The CDR3 contains 16 residues. Germline CDR1 SGHRS, CDR2 YFSETQ. CDR3 in amino acids: CASTRDSLSAGYEQYF. As DNA, the CDR3 is TGCGCCAGCACCCGGGACTCATTATCTGCTGGCTACGAGCAGTACTTC.

This clonotype was picked up one time. CDR3 in DNA: TGTGCCATCAGAGAGCAAAAACAGGGGCACACAGATACGCAGTATTTT. This translates into CAIREQKQGHTDTQYF. The gene calls are TRBV10-3 and TRBJ2-3, with TRBD1 matching 7 bases. V gave up 6 bases and J gave up 2 bases; unmatched junction bases: 11. In germline, CDR1 is ENHRY, CDR2 SYGVKD. The CDR3 consists of 16 residues.

This clonotype was observed a handful of times. The chain uses TRBV7-2 and TRBJ2-4, with unresolved D. CDR1 and CDR2 (germline): SGHTA, FQGNSA. The V end was cut by 1 base, the J end by 0 bases, with 7 bases between. The CDR3 extends over 15 amino acids. Written as DNA, the CDR3 is TGTGCCAGCAGCTTAGAAGTATCAGCCAAAAACATTCAGTACTTC. Translated, it gives CASSLEVSAKNIQYF.

This clonotype was detected a few times. The CDR3 here is CASRSTGGRSGGNSPLHF. The CDR3 nucleotides are TGTGCCAGCAGGTCGACAGGGGGCCGGTCTGGCGGGAATTCACCCCTCCACTTT. The chain uses TRBV28 and TRBJ1-6; 10 bases align to TRBD1. CDR1 is MDHEN, CDR2 SYDVKM, per germline. This CDR3 comprises 18 residues. Trimming removed 6 bases from V and 7 bases from J; junction bases left unmatched: 15.

V and J are TRBV29-1 and TRBJ2-7; D perhaps matches TRBD1 (6 bases). The CDR3 loop spans 12 amino acids. The V gene lost 7 bases and the J gene lost 5 bases, with 15 bases spanning the gap. Germline V gene sequence: CDR1 SQVTM, CDR2 ANQGSEA. CDR3 nucleotide sequence: TGCAGCGCTCAGGGGACGGTCAACGAGCAGTACTTC. It translates to CSAQGTVNEQYF.

The CDR3 nucleotides are TGTGCCAGCAGTTTGAGGGTTTACGAGCAGTACTTC. Its protein product is CASSLRVYEQYF. This chain uses TRBV12-3 or TRBV12-4 with TRBJ2-7, with a weak D call TRBD2 (5 bases). The V gene lost 3 bases and the J gene lost 4 bases, with 7 bases spanning the gap. The CDR3 contains 12 residues.

The genes are TRBV5-1 and TRBJ2-7; perhaps TRBD1 as D (6 bases). Germline values: CDR1 SGHRS, CDR2 YFSETQ. V lost 0 bases, J lost 7 bases, and 11 bases lay in between. The CDR3 has 13 residues. The CDR3 DNA is TGCGCCAGCAGCTTGGTATCCAGGGGAGAGCAGTACTTC. As protein: CASSLVSRGEQYF.

The chain employs TRBV12-3 or TRBV12-4 and TRBJ2-7; 10 bases align to TRBD2. V was clipped by 3 bases and J by 4 bases; unmatched bases: 6. The CDR3 length is 15 residues. The CDR3 DNA is TGTGCCAGCAGTTTGGCTAGCGGGAGAATGTACGAGCAGTACTTC. This gives the protein CASSLASGRMYEQYF.

The rearrangement uses TRBV27 and TRBJ2-7; D is perhaps TRBD1 (6 bases). The CDR3 is made up of 16 amino acids. CDR1 is MNHEY, CDR2 SMNVEV, per germline (reference sequence). Trimming stripped 2 bases from V and 2 bases from J, with 16 bases between. The CDR3 spells CASSLRAGDSPYEQYF. DNA for the CDR3: TGTGCCAGCAGTTTACGAGCAGGGGATAGTCCCTACGAGCAGTACTTC.

The genes are TRBV10-3 and TRBJ2-1; 9 bases are shared with TRBD1. The CDR3 totals 15 residues. Unmatched junction bases numbered 8, after V lost 3 bases and J lost 8 bases. Germline CDR1 is ENHRY and CDR2 is SYGVKD. In DNA, the CDR3 is TGTGCCATCAGTGACTATGGGACAGGGATGGATGAGCAGTTCTTC. It is translated as CAISDYGTGMDEQFF.

The genes are TRBV30 and TRBJ1-4, with D possibly being TRBD1 (5 bases). This CDR3 is 14 amino acids long. Trimming cost V 0 bases and J 6 bases, with 11 bases left between them. Germline V CDR1 and CDR2: GTSNPN, SVGIG (reference sequence). In DNA, the CDR3 is TGTGCCTGGAGTGTGGGGCCCACGGATGAAAAACTGTTTTTT. The encoded protein is CAWSVGPTDEKLFF.

This chain uses TRBV28 with TRBJ1-6, with unresolved D. Germline CDR1 and CDR2: MDHEN and SYDVKM. This CDR3 is built from 13 residues. The ends were cut back, 5 bases at V and 10 bases at J, with 12 bases in the middle. CDR3 coding DNA: TGTGCCAGCAGTAAGCCCAAGACCTCACCCCTCCACTTT. Its translation: CASSKPKTSPLHF.

The chain recombines TRBV28 with TRBJ2-7; D gene unclear. Germline values: CDR1 MDHEN, CDR2 SYDVKM. The CDR3 sequence is 15 residues long. The V and J ends lost 4 bases and 2 bases respectively, with 15 bases between them. CDR3 DNA sequence: TGTGCCAGCAGTTCACCGACCGACACGGCCTACGAGCAGTACTTC. Its translation: CASSSPTDTAYEQYF.

A single count supports this clonotype. The chain's CDR3 is CSARKTGTTLKNIQYF. The CDR3 DNA reads as TGCAGTGCTAGAAAAACCGGGACTACCCTCAAAAACATTCAGTACTTC. The chain employs TRBV20-1 and TRBJ2-4, with 7 bases fitting TRBD2. This CDR3 has 16 amino acids. V gave up 2 bases and J gave up 3 bases; unmatched junction bases: 10. From germline, CDR1 is DFQATT and CDR2 SNEGSKA (reference sequence).

The rearrangement joins TRBV11-1 to TRBJ2-1; 12 nucleotides match TRBD2. V trimming: 5 bases; J trimming: 5 bases; junction bases outside the gene matches: 22. From germline, CDR1 is SGHAT and CDR2 FQDESV (reference sequence). This CDR3 is 21 amino acids long. CDR3 residues: CASSPTRLAGGPSLGDNEQFF. CDR3 coding DNA: TGTGCCAGCAGCCCAACCCGGCTAGCGGGAGGGCCCTCGCTGGGGGACAATGAGCAGTTCTTC.

This clonotype was observed a handful of times. The chain combines TRBV29-1 with TRBJ2-7, with D tentatively TRBD1 (5 bases). This CDR3 region has 13 residues. Germline values: CDR1 SQVTM, CDR2 ANQGSEA. V was shortened by 0 bases and J by 1 base, with 7 bases between the two germline ends. CDR3 DNA: TGCAGCGTTGAAGAGGGGCTTTCCTACGAGCAGTACTTC. Its protein product is CSVEEGLSYEQYF.

The J gene is TRBJ2-5, the V gene TRBV20-1, with a weak D call TRBD2 (7 bases). Trimming cost V 3 bases and J 3 bases, with 32 bases left between them. The CDR3 has 20 amino acids. Germline lookup yields CDR1 DFQATT and CDR2 SNEGSKA (reference sequence). CDR3 bases: TGCAGTGCTAGTACCTACTGGGGGCGGGAGAGTGGCACAAGAGAAGAGACCCAGTACTTC. Encoded protein: CSASTYWGRESGTREETQYF.

This clonotype was detected only a few times. This chain links TRBV4-3 with TRBJ2-7; tentative D call: TRBD2 (7 bases). Trimming stripped 3 bases from V and 5 bases from J, with 11 bases between. Germline loops: CDR1 LGHNA, CDR2 YSLEER. This CDR3 contains 13 residues. The CDR3 loop reads CASSHGGPNEQYF. CDR3 DNA: TGCGCCAGCAGCCACGGGGGGCCTAACGAGCAGTACTTC.

Only a few counts were recorded for this clonotype. This chain links TRBV9 with TRBJ2-1, with TRBD2 matching 7 bases. J gave up 9 bases and V 0 bases, and 6 bases lay outside the gene matches. Germline loops: CDR1 SGDLS, CDR2 YYNGEE. This CDR3 has 14 amino acids. The CDR3 DNA sequence: TGTGCCAGCAGCGTAGAGGCGGGAGCCAGTGAGCAGTTCTTC. It yields the protein CASSVEAGASEQFF.

The chain combines TRBV28 with TRBJ2-3, with 10 bases aligning to TRBD2. The CDR3 contains 15 residues. CDR1 MDHEN and CDR2 SYDVKM come from the germline V gene. J gave up 1 base and V 5 bases, and 3 bases lay outside the gene matches. This CDR3 is CASSSGGAGTDTQYF. Here the CDR3 DNA reads TGTGCCAGCAGTAGCGGGGGGGCCGGCACAGATACGCAGTATTTT.

The rearrangement links TRBV16 to TRBJ2-1; TRBD1 aligns across 9 bases. This CDR3 is 13 amino acids long. Trimming at V came to 4 bases and at J to 10 bases, leaving 5 bases not matched to a gene. CDR1 is KGHSY, CDR2 FQNENV, per germline. The CDR3 DNA reads TGTGCCAGCAGCCGACAGGGGGAGTGGGAGCAGTTCTTC. Translated, it gives CASSRQGEWEQFF.

This clonotype was picked up a small number of times. This chain uses TRBV3-1 with TRBJ2-3; 7 nucleotides line up with TRBD2. With 3 bases clipped from V and 1 base from J, the junction kept 4 bases outside the gene matches. This CDR3 comprises 15 residues. Germline lookup yields CDR1 LGHDT and CDR2 YNNKEL (reference sequence). The CDR3 nucleotides read TGTGCCAGCAGCCAGATGGCGGGAGGCACAGATACGCAGTATTTT. Encoded protein: CASSQMAGGTDTQYF.

This clonotype was seen a few times. This chain joins TRBV29-1 and TRBJ2-1; 7 bases line up with TRBD1. This CDR3 contains 16 residues. Per germline, CDR1 SQVTM and CDR2 ANQGSEA. V gave up 2 bases and J gave up 5 bases; unmatched junction bases: 12. CDR3 nucleotide sequence: TGCAGCGTTGAAAACTATCGACAGGGTGACAACAATGAGCAGTTCTTC. Translating gives CSVENYRQGDNNEQFF.

This clonotype showed up many times. The V gene is TRBV15, the J gene TRBJ2-1; 7 bases agree with TRBD1. CDR3 length equals 15 residues. With 1 base clipped from V and 0 bases from J, the junction kept 0 bases outside the gene matches. Germline CDR1 reads LNHNV; CDR2 reads YYDKDF (reference sequence). The CDR3 region is CATSRGDSSYNEQFF. The CDR3, as DNA: TGTGCCACCAGCAGAGGGGACAGCTCCTACAATGAGCAGTTCTTC.

J is TRBJ2-3 and V is TRBV29-1; weak D call: TRBD2 (6 bases). Germline CDR1 SQVTM, CDR2 ANQGSEA. This CDR3 has 14 residues. The CDR3: CSVEPGLRPDTQYF. DNA for the CDR3: TGCAGTGTCGAACCGGGACTCCGCCCAGATACGCAGTATTTT.